The clone carrying this T cell receptor (beta chain) was observed at least ten times. Antigen specificity is unknown. The data stem from a study of CD8 T cells in ankylosing spondylitis. One entry per CDR3 protein, called by TCRdb with MiXCR from the 5' RACE reads. The sample has under 150,000 distinct CDR3 sequences, approximately 10% seen once. General study results and limits: Clones linked to the disease showed a CD8+ phenotype. They occurred at relatively low frequencies in peripheral blood. Past studies reported some motif variants in reactive arthritis synovial fluid and blood. Disease-linked clones were reportedly significantly enriched in matched ankylosing spondylitis synovial fluid.

CDR3 size: 15 residues. Germline CDR1 DFQATT, CDR2 SNEGSKA (reference sequence). V lost 4 bases, J lost 8 bases, and 10 bases stayed unmatched. The receptor was derived from a female donor with ankylosing spondylitis or in good health (not recorded which). This rearrangement joins TRBV20-1 to TRBJ2-1; 11 bases match TRBD2. The sample consisted of blood, either unsorted or a sorted T cell fraction (not recorded which). In DNA, the CDR3 is TGCAGTGCTAATCCGGCTAGCGGGGGGTTTGATGAGCAGTTCTTC. As protein: CSANPASGGFDEQFF.